This T cell receptor beta chain appears in the sequencing data of a study of T cell responses to AZD1222 COVID-19 vaccine. Sequencing used immunoSEQ multiplex PCR; TCRdb keeps in-frame clones, though not all of them. The repertoire holds more than 150,000 clones, just over 85% seen once, with 0.4% to 0.5% in the top ten. Turning to this clone: Antigen specificity is unknown.

Whole-study findings and limits: Targets within unmutated variant regions were reportedly found for nearly half of spike-specific TCRs. Along spike, vaccine-associated CD4 TCRs were found throughout, with dominance at 160-218 and 743-854. Two AZD1222 doses significantly raised spike-specific TCR breadth and depth over controls. Among the donors, most were white British and more were female, and clonal diversity was possibly underestimated.

Germline V gene data show CDR1 as MNHEY and CDR2 as SVGEGT. After removal of 6 bases from V and 2 bases from J, the junction contained 11 bases not matched to a gene. The CDR3 extends over 16 amino acids. The receptor's source is an adult in good health. Sequencing was performed on peripheral blood, taken on day 0 of AZD1222 vaccination. The rearrangement joins TRBV6-2 or TRBV6-3 to TRBJ2-3; 7 bases fit TRBD1. The CDR3, as DNA: TGTGCCAGCAGCACCCCAGGGGGTGGAAACACAGATACGCAGTATTTT. It yields the protein CASSTPGGGNTDTQYF.